The clone carrying this T cell receptor beta chain showed up many times. TCRdb re-derived calls from the 5' RACE reads in MiXCR, one entry per CDR3 protein. Among some 160,000 distinct CDR3 sequences listed, approximately 9.7% were seen once. This sample is part of a study of T cells after yellow fever vaccination. CDR1 and CDR2 from the germline V gene are LNHDA and SQIVND (reference sequence). The trim removed 6 bases at V and 4 bases at J, leaving 8 bases unmatched. This CDR3 spans 15 amino acids. The TCR was taken from a man aged 18 to 35 who received the YFV17D yellow fever vaccine. The sample in question was CD8+ T cells sorted from PBMCs, obtained 45 days after the yellow fever booster vaccination. This sequence joins TRBV19 and TRBJ2-1; 8 bases map to TRBD2. Here the CDR3 DNA reads TGTGCCAGTAGCAGCGGGGGCCTGATATACAATGAGCAGTTCTTC. Translation gives CASSSGGLIYNEQFF.